Below, 16 T cell receptor beta chains from the same sample are listed, as sequenced in a study of cytomegalovirus exposure and HLA in healthy donors. Researchers ran the PCR with 60 Vbeta and 13 Jbeta primers. Sequenced by immunoSEQ multiplex PCR; TCRdb stores in-frame clones only, minus some. This table has tens of thousands of clones, over 75% appearing once. The specimen sequenced was PBMCs. The source of these receptors is a man younger than 40 in good health and CMV-seronegative.

J is TRBJ2-7 and V is TRBV7-2, with 9 bases that match TRBD1. The germline CDR1 and CDR2 sequences are SGHTA and FQGNSA. The length of the CDR3 is 16 residues. The trim removed 3 bases at V and 3 bases at J, leaving 9 bases unmatched. CDR3 sequence: CASSLDPGQGRYEQYF. CDR3 sequence (DNA): TGTGCCAGCAGCTTGGATCCGGGACAGGGCCGCTACGAGCAGTACTTC.

The chain combines TRBV7-8 with TRBJ2-1; 7 bases fit TRBD2. J was trimmed by 5 bases and V by 3 bases; bases with no gene match: 7. The CDR3 has 15 residues. The germline gives CDR1 SGHVS, CDR2 FQNEAQ. CDR3 in amino acids: CASSFLADINNEQFF. CDR3 in DNA: TGTGCCAGCAGCTTTCTAGCGGACATTAACAATGAGCAGTTCTTC. The full variable domain, in which reference TRBV7-8 and TRBJ2-1 provide the parts outside the CDR3, is GAGVSQSPRYKVAKRGQDVALRCDPISGHVSLFWYQQALGQGPEFLTYFQNEAQLDKSGLPSDRFFAERPEGSVSTLKIQRTQQEDSAVYLCASSFLADINNEQFFGPGTRLTVL.

V is TRBV19 and J is TRBJ1-2, with D maybe TRBD1 (5 bases). This CDR3 has 13 amino acids. The ends were cut back, 8 bases at V and 4 bases at J, with 14 bases in the middle. CDR1 is LNHDA, CDR2 SQIVND, per germline (reference sequence). CDR3 in amino acids: CASGPGGSYGYTF. Here the CDR3 DNA reads TGTGCCAGTGGGCCGGGGGGATCCTATGGCTACACCTTC.

This rearrangement joins TRBV7-8 to TRBJ1-1, with D unclear. The germline V gene has CDR1 SGHVS and CDR2 FQNEAQ. CDR3 length: 14 amino acids. V lost 1 base and J 1 base, leaving 7 bases between the germline ends. The CDR3: CASSLGAGNTEAFF. The CDR3 nucleotides are TGTGCCAGCAGCTTAGGGGCAGGGAACACTGAAGCTTTCTTT.

The chain couples TRBV5-8 to TRBJ1-2; TRBD1 agrees at 7 bases. This CDR3 comprises 13 residues. Germline V gives CDR1 SGHTS, CDR2 YDEGEE. Trimming removed 2 bases from V and 5 bases from J; junction bases left unmatched: 3. The CDR3 loop reads CASSFGQEYGYTF. The CDR3, as DNA: TGTGCCAGCAGCTTTGGACAGGAATATGGCTACACCTTC.

This clone was recorded a few times. This chain connects TRBV7-8 to TRBJ2-7; D call uncertain. The CDR3 length is 13 residues. V was clipped by 5 bases and J by 2 bases, with 10 bases between them. Germline V gene lookup returns CDR1 SGHVS and CDR2 FQNEAQ. CDR3 sequence reads: CASSNEQAYEQYF. CDR3 DNA sequence: TGTGCCAGCAGCAACGAGCAGGCCTACGAGCAGTACTTC.

This clone has a handful of counts. This rearrangement joins TRBV2 to TRBJ2-1, with TRBD2 matching over 7 bases. The V and J ends lost 7 bases and 3 bases, in that order; junction bases with no gene match: 9. CDR1 SNHLY and CDR2 FYNNEI come from the germline V gene. The CDR3 loop spans 15 amino acids. This chain's CDR3 is CASTGGDPLYNEQFF. Written as DNA, the CDR3 is TGTGCCAGCACGGGGGGAGATCCACTCTACAATGAGCAGTTCTTC.

The V and J genes are TRBV5-4 and TRBJ1-2; TRBD1 matches 11 bases. Germline trimming cut 2 bases from V and 6 bases from J; bases unmatched to any gene: 6. This CDR3 is 15 amino acids long. Germline CDR1 reads SGHNT; CDR2 reads YYREEE (reference sequence). The CDR3 DNA sequence: TGTGCCAGCAGCTTCCCGGGACAGGGGGTGAATGGCTACACCTTC. This sequence encodes CASSFPGQGVNGYTF.

This sequence joins TRBV4-2 and TRBJ2-5; 8 bases agree with TRBD1. The assigned J gene may be wrong: the sequence end matches TRBJ2-7 better. The CDR3 has 17 amino acids. The germline V gene has CDR1 LGHNA and CDR2 YNFKEQ. The DNA for the CDR3 is TGTGCCAGCAGCCAAGGTCTTATGGACAGGGTTTCCTACGAGCAGTACTTC. It yields the protein CASSQGLMDRVSYEQYF.

The gene calls are TRBV19 and TRBJ1-2, with 8 bases matching TRBD1. With V trimmed by 0 bases and J by 7 bases, 4 bases remained unmatched. CDR1 is LNHDA and CDR2 is SQIVND in the germline V gene (reference sequence). The CDR3 runs to 14 residues. The DNA of the CDR3 is TGTGCCAGTAGTATAGAGGACAGGGAGTCTGGCTACACCTTC. Translation: CASSIEDRESGYTF.

This clone occurred a few times. The CDR3 bases are TGTGCCAGCAGCTTGGGTGGACAGGGTGGTGAAAAACTGTTTTTT. This codes for CASSLGGQGGEKLFF. The chain couples TRBV5-4 to TRBJ1-4; the match to TRBD1 covers 8 bases. Germline CDR1 SGHNT, CDR2 YYREEE (reference sequence). CDR3 length: 15 residues. With V trimmed by 0 bases and J by 7 bases, 5 bases remained unmatched. Variable domain in full (rest from reference TRBV5-4 and TRBJ1-4): ETGVTQSPTHLIKTRGQQVTLRCSSQSGHNTVSWYQQALGQGPQFIFQYYREEENGRGNFPPRFSGLQFPNYSSELNVNALELDDSALYLCASSLGGQGGEKLFFGSGTQLSVL.

The V gene is TRBV19, the J gene TRBJ2-2; D uncertain. Germline V gene lookup returns CDR1 LNHDA and CDR2 SQIVND (reference sequence). The CDR3 loop spans 16 amino acids. V was pared by 3 bases and J by 6 bases, with 17 bases between. In DNA form, the CDR3 reads TGTGCCAGTAGTATGAGGAGACCTAGTGGCCCCGGGGAGCTGTTTTTT. As protein: CASSMRRPSGPGELFF.

This clone appeared a single time. V and J are TRBV5-1 and TRBJ2-1; D is perhaps TRBD1 (5 bases). With 0 bases removed from V and 8 bases from J, the gap between germline ends came to 6 bases. Germline CDR1 reads SGHRS; CDR2 reads YFSETQ. The CDR3 is 12 amino acids. The CDR3 nucleotides read TGCGCCAGCAGCTTGGGGGGCCATGAGCAGTTCTTC. It translates to CASSLGGHEQFF.

The V gene is TRBV11-2, the J gene TRBJ1-2, with 10 nucleotides matching TRBD1. Germline assignment: CDR1 SGHAT and CDR2 FQNNGV. After removal of 6 bases from V and 8 bases from J, the junction contained 9 bases not matched to a gene. The CDR3 runs to 14 residues. CDR3 region: CASRMTGGERGYTF. CDR3 in DNA: TGTGCCAGCAGAATGACAGGGGGCGAGAGGGGCTACACCTTC. Combining the CDR3 with reference TRBV11-2 and TRBJ1-2 gives the whole variable domain EAGVAQSPRYKIIEKRQSVAFWCNPISGHATLYWYQQILGQGPKLLIQFQNNGVVDDSQLPKDRFSAERLKGVDSTLKIQPAKLEDSAVYLCASRMTGGERGYTFGSGTRLTVV.

The chain carries TRBV7-6 and TRBJ2-3; D might be TRBD2 (6 bases). CDR3 length: 15 amino acids. V was cut by 1 base and J by 6 bases, with 14 bases left in between. CDR1 SGHVS and CDR2 FNYEAQ come from the germline V gene. The CDR3 coding sequence is TGTGCCAGCAGCTTAGGAGGGACTCGCTCCGATACGCAGTATTTT. Translation: CASSLGGTRSDTQYF.

This clone appeared a few times. V and J are TRBV2 and TRBJ2-1; 7 positions agree with TRBD1. Germline lookup yields CDR1 SNHLY and CDR2 FYNNEI. The CDR3 is 15 amino acids. Germline trimming cut 7 bases from V and 3 bases from J; bases unmatched to any gene: 9. The CDR3: CASTKVGTDYNEQFF. Written as DNA, the CDR3 is TGTGCCAGCACCAAGGTGGGGACAGACTACAATGAGCAGTTCTTC.